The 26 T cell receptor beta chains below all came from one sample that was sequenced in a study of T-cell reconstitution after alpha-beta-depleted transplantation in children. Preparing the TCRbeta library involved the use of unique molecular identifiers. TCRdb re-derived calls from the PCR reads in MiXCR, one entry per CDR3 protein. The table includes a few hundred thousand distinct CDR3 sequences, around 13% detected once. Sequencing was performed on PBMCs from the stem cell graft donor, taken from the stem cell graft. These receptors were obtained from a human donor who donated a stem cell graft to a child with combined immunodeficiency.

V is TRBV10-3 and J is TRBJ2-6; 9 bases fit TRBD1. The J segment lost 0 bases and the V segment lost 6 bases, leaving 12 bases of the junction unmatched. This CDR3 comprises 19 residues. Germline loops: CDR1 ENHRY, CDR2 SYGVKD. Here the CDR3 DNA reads TGTGCCATCAGCTCCGGGGTAGGACAGGGGAGCTCTGGGGCCAACGTCCTGACTTTC. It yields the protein CAISSGVGQGSSGANVLTF.

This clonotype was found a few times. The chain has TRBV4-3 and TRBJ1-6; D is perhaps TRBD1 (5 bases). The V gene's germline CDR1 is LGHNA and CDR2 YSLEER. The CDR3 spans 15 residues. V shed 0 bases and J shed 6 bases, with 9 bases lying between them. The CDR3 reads CASSQDSTANSPLHF. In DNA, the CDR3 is TGCGCCAGCAGCCAAGATTCGACAGCTAATTCACCCCTCCACTTT.

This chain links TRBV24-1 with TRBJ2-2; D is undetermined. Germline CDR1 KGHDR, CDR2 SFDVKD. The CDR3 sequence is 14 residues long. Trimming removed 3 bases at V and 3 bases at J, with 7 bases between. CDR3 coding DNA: TGTGCCACCAGTGATCAGTGGGACACCGGGGAGCTGTTTTTT. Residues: CATSDQWDTGELFF.

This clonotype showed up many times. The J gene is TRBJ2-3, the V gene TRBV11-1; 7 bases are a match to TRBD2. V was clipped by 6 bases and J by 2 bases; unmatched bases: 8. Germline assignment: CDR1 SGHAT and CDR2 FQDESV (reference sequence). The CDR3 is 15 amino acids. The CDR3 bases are TGTGCCAGCAGTCGGGGAGGGCGGGTCACAGATACGCAGTATTTT. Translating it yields CASSRGGRVTDTQYF.

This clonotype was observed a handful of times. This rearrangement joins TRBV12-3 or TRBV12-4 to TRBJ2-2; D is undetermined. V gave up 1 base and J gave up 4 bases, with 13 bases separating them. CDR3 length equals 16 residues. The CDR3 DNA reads TGTGCCAGCAGTTTAGACGTGACGGGCCTCACCGGGGAGCTGTTTTTT. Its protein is CASSLDVTGLTGELFF.

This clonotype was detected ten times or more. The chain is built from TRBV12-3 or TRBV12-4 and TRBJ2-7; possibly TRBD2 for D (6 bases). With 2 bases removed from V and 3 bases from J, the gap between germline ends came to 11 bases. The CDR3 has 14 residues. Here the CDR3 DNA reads TGTGCCAGCAGTTTACGCGGGGCTAACTACGAGCAGTACTTC. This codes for CASSLRGANYEQYF.

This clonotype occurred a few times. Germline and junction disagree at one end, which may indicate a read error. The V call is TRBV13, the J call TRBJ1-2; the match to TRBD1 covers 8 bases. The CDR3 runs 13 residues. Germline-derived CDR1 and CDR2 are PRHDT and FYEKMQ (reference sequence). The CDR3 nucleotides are TGTGCCAGCAGCTTCAGGGGGCGACCTGGCTACACTTTC. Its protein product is CASSFRGRPGYTF.

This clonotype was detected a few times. The chain's CDR3 is CASSLGTAGTF. The CDR3 coding sequence is TGTGCCAGCAGTTTAGGCACGGCTGGAACCTTC. This chain joins TRBV12-3 or TRBV12-4 and TRBJ1-2; the D is unclear. Trimming left V 1 base short and J 14 bases short, with 11 bases between. This CDR3 has 11 amino acids.

CDR3 nucleotides: TGTGCCAGCAGACAAACCGGCGGAATGAACACCGGGGAGCTGTTTTTT. Its protein product is CASRQTGGMNTGELFF. V is TRBV12-3 or TRBV12-4 and J is TRBJ2-2; D gene uncertain. CDR3 length: 16 amino acids. The V end lost 6 bases, the J end lost 1 base, and 15 bases lay between the germline ends.

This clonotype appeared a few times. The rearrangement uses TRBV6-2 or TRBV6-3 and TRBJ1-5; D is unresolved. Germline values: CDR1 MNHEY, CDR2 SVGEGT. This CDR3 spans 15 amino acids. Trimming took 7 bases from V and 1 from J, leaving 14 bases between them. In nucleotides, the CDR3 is TGTGCCAGCAAGTTACGCCAACTGAGCAATCAGCCCCAGCATTTT. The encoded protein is CASKLRQLSNQPQHF.

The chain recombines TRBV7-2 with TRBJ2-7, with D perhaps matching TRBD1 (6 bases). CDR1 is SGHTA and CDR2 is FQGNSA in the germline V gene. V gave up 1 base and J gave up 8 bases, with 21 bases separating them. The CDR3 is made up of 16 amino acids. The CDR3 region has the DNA TGTGCCAGCAGCTTAGTTCAGGGGCAGACGGGCACCCAGCAGTACTTC. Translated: CASSLVQGQTGTQQYF.

CDR3 region: CASRPDRAGANVLTF. The CDR3 region has the DNA TGTGCCAGCAGGCCCGACAGGGCTGGGGCCAACGTCCTGACTTTC. The chain joins TRBV12-3 or TRBV12-4 to TRBJ2-6; 7 bases align to TRBD1. The CDR3 is made up of 15 amino acids. With 6 bases clipped from V and 2 bases from J, the junction kept 4 bases outside the gene matches.

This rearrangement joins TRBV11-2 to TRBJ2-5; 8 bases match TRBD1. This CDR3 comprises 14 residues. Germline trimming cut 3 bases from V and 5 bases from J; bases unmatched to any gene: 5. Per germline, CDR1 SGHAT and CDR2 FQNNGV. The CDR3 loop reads CASSFRTGLETQYF. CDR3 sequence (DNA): TGTGCCAGCAGCTTTAGGACAGGGCTGGAGACCCAGTACTTC.

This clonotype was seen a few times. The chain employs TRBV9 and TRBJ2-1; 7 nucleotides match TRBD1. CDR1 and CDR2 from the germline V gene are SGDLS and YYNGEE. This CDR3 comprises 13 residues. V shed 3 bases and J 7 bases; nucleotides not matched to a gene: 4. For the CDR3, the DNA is TGTGCCAGCAGCGCGGGACAGACGAATGAGCAGTTCTTC. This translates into CASSAGQTNEQFF.

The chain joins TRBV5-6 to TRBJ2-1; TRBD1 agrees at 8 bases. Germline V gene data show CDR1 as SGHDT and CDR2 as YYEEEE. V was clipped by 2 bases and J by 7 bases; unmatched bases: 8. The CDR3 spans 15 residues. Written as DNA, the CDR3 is TGTGCCAGCAGCTTTCGCTCAGGGGGCAATAATGAGCAGTTCTTC. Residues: CASSFRSGGNNEQFF.

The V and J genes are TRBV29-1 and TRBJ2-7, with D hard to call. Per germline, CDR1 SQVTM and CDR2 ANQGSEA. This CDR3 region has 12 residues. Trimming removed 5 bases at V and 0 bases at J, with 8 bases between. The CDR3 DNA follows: TGCAGCGTTTACGGAAACTCCTACGAGCAGTACTTC. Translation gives CSVYGNSYEQYF.

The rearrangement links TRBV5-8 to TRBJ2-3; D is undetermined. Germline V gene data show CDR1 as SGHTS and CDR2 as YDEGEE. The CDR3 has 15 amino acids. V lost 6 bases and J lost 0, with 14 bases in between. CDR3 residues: CASNIRQTSTDTQYF. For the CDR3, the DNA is TGTGCCAGCAACATTAGACAAACCAGCACAGATACGCAGTATTTT.

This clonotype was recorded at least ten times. CDR3 residues: CASSLKLATDTQYF. The DNA of the CDR3 is TGTGCCAGCAGCTTGAAACTAGCAACAGATACGCAGTATTTT. The chain has TRBV5-4 and TRBJ2-3; a possible D gene is TRBD2 (6 bases). CDR3 length equals 14 residues. Trimming took 1 base from V and 3 from J, leaving 9 bases between them. The germline V gene encodes CDR1 SGHNT and CDR2 YYREEE (reference sequence).

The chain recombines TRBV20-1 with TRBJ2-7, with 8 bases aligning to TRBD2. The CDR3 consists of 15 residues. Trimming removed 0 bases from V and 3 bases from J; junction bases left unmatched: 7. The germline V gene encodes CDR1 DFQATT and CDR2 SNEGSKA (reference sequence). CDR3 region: CSAREAGTRGYEQYF. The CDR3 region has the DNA TGCAGTGCTAGAGAGGCGGGGACTAGGGGCTACGAGCAGTACTTC.

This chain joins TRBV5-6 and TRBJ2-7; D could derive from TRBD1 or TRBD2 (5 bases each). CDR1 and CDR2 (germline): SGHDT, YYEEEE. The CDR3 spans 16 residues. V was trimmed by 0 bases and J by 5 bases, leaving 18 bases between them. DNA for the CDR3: TGTGCCAGCAGCTTGGGTACGGGGCGGTTGATCAACGAGCAGTACTTC. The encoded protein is CASSLGTGRLINEQYF.

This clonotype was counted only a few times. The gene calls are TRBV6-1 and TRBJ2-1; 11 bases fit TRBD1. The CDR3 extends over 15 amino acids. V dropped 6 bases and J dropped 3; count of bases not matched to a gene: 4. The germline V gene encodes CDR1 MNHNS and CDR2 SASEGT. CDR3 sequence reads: CASRPGQGDYNEQFF. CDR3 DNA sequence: TGTGCCAGCAGGCCGGGACAGGGGGACTACAATGAGCAGTTCTTC.

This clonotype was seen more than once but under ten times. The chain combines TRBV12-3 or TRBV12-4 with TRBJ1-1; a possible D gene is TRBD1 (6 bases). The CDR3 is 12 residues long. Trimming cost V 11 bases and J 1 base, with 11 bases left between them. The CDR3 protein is CAAGGQNTEAFF. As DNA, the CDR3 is TGTGCCGCGGGGGGGCAGAACACTGAAGCTTTCTTT.

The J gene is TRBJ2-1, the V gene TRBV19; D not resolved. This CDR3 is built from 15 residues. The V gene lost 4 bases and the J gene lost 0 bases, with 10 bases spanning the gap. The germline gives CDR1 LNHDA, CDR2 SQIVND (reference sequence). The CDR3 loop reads CASSTEGFSYNEQFF. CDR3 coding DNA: TGTGCCAGTAGTACCGAAGGTTTCTCCTACAATGAGCAGTTCTTC.

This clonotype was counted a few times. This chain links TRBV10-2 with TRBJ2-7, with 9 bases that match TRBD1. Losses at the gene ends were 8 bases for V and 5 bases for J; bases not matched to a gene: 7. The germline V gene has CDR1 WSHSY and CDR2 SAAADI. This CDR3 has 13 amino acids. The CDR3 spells CASHRDRENEQYF. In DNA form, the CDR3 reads TGCGCCAGCCACCGGGACAGGGAAAACGAGCAGTACTTC.

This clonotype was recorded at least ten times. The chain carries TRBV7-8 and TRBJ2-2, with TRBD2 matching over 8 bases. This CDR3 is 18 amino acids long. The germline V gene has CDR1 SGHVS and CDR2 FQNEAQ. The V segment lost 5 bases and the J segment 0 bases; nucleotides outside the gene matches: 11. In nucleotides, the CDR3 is TGTGCCAGCAGCGTAGGTAGACTAGCGATAGCGAACACCGGGGAGCTGTTTTTT. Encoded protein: CASSVGRLAIANTGELFF.

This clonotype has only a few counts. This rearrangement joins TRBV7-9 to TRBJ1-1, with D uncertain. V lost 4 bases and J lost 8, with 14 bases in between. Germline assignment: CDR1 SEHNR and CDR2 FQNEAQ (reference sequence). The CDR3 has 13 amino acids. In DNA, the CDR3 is TGTGCCAGCAGCTCCCTTACCGGGAAAGAAGCTTTCTTT. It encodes CASSSLTGKEAFF.